This T cell receptor beta chain stems from a study of cytomegalovirus exposure and HLA in healthy donors. The CDR3 contains 14 residues. The germline gives CDR1 MGHRA, CDR2 YSYEKL. The J segment lost 3 bases and the V segment lost 4 bases, leaving 3 bases of the junction unmatched. Findings and limits, study-wide: Available immune exposure information covered CMV serostatus only.

Primers included in the PCR were 60 Vbeta and 13 Jbeta primers. Generated by immunoSEQ multiplex PCR, the TCRdb table keeps only in-frame clones and is missing some. The repertoire holds around 150,000 clones, with around 83% as singletons. As to this clone: Antigen specificity is unknown.

The chain carries TRBV4-1 and TRBJ1-1; 9 bases map to TRBD1. Sequencing was carried out using PBMCs. The receptor was isolated from a girl aged 2 to 9 in good health and CMV-seropositive. CDR3 DNA: TGCGCCAGCAGCCTTACAGGGGGCCACACTGAAGCTTTCTTT. As protein: CASSLTGGHTEAFF.